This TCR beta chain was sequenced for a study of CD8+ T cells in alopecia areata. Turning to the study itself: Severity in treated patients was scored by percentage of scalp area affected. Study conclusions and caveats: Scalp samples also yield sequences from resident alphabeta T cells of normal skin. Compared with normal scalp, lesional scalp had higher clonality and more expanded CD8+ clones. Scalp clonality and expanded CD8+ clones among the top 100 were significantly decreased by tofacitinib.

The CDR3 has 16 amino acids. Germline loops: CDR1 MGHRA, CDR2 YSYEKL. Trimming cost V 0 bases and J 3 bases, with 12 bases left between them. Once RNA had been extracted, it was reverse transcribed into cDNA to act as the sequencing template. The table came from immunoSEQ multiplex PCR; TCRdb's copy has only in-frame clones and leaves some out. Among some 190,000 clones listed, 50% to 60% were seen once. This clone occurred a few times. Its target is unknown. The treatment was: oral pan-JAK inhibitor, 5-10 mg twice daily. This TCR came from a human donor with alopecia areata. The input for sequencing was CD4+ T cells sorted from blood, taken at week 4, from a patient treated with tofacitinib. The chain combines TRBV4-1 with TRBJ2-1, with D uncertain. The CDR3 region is CASSQDRSNFYNEQFF. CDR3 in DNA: TGCGCCAGCAGCCAAGATCGATCCAACTTCTACAATGAGCAGTTCTTC.